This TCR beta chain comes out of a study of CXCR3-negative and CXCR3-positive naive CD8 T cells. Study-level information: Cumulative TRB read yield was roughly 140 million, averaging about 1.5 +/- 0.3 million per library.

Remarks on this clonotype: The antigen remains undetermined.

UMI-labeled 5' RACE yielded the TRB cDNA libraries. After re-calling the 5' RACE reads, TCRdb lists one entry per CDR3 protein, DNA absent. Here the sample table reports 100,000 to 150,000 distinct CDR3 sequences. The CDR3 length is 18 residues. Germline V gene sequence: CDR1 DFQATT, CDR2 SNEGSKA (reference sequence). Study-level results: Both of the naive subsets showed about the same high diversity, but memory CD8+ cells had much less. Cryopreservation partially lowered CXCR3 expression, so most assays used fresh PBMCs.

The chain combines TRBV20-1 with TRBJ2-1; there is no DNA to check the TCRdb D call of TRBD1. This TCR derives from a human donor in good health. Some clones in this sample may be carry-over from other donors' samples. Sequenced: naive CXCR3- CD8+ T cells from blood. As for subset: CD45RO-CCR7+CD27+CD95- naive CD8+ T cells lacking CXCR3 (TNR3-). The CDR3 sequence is CSARDAGPKSLGGHEQFF.